Listed below are T cell receptor beta chains from one sample, sequenced in a study of PD-1 and CTLA-4 blockade in melanoma. The protocol was immunoSEQ multiplex PCR, while the TCRdb copy is restricted to in-frame clones and leaves out a portion. The sample consists of some 11,000 clones, 82% of them appearing once. This sample comprised CD8+ T cells from peripheral blood, obtained from a patient given anti-PD-1 treatment. These receptors all come from a human donor with melanoma. The CDR3 runs from the conserved cysteine through the conserved F or W. Fields, in order: J gene, D gene, clone size, V gene, CDR3 DNA, CDR3 protein. The D gene is left open where the match is weak. Clone size is stated in some rows and not others, as once, few, many or a class when expanded.

>TRBJ2-7|.|.|TRBV7-9
TGTGCCAGCAGCTTAGGTACAGGATCCTACGAGCAGTACTTC
CASSLGTGSYEQYF
>TRBJ2-1|TRBD2|.|TRBV19
TGTGCCAGTAGTAATCGTGCTAGCGGGCGTGGGCAGTTCTTC
CASSNRASGRGQFF
>TRBJ1-1|.|.|TRBV9
TGTGCCAGCAGCGTAGCAGGGTACACTGAAGCTTTCTTT
CASSVAGYTEAFF
>TRBJ2-2|TRBD2|.|TRBV6-5
TGTGCCACGGGACTAGCGGGAGGGGAGCTGTTTTTT
CATGLAGGELFF
>TRBJ1-1|.|.|TRBV7-9
TGTGCCAGCAGCTTGGGGGTAACTGAAGCTTTCTTT
CASSLGVTEAFF
>TRBJ2-1|.|few|TRBV7-9
TGTGCCAGCAGCTTAGGGAGTGATGAGCAGTTCTTC
CASSLGSDEQFF
>TRBJ1-3|TRBD1|.|TRBV6-1
TGTGCCAGCAGTGAAGGGCAGGGGGCTGGAAACACCATATATTTT
CASSEGQGAGNTIYF
>TRBJ2-1|.|.|TRBV9
TGTGCCAGCACCCCGGTCCCGAACTACAATGAGCAGTTCTTC
CASTPVPNYNEQFF
>TRBJ2-1|TRBD2|.|TRBV30
TGTGCCTGGAGTGTCGGGGGGGGCCACAATGAGCAGTTCTTC
CAWSVGGGHNEQFF
>TRBJ1-6|.|once|TRBV7-9
TGTGCCAGCAGCTTAGGAGTGGGCACCTATAATTCACCCCTCCACTTT
CASSLGVGTYNSPLHF
>TRBJ2-2|.|.|TRBV9
TGTGCCAGCAGCGCGAGCCGACAGGTCCTCTATCCCGGGGAGCTGTTTTTT
CASSASRQVLYPGELFF
>TRBJ1-1|TRBD1|.|TRBV25-1
TGTGCCAGCAGTCTTGCAGGGGGCCTCACTGAAGCTTTCTTT
CASSLAGGLTEAFF
>TRBJ2-7|TRBD2|once|TRBV4-1
TGCGCCAGCAGCCGGGGGACTAGCGGAACCTACGAGCAGTACTTC
CASSRGTSGTYEQYF
>TRBJ1-3|.|.|TRBV25-1
TGTGCCAGCAGTGAATGGGGAATTGGAAACACCATATATTTT
CASSEWGIGNTIYF
>TRBJ2-2|.|.|TRBV27
TGTGCCAGCAGTTTCCCCGGCACCGGGGAGCTGTTTTTT
CASSFPGTGELFF
>TRBJ2-7|.|once|TRBV6-2/TRBV6-3
TGTGCCAGCAGCCCCCTCGACAGGCCCTCCTACGAGCAGTACTTC
CASSPLDRPSYEQYF
>TRBJ2-2|TRBD2|once|TRBV7-6
TGTGCCAGCAGCTTAGCTATTAGACTAGCGGGACCCGAGATCACCGGGGAGCTGTTTTTT
CASSLAIRLAGPEITGELFF
>TRBJ1-3|.|.|TRBV11-3
TGTGCCAGCAGCCTTGGAAACACCATATATTTT
CASSLGNTIYF
>TRBJ2-1|.|.|TRBV24-1
TGTGCCACCAGTGATTGGGGTCAGGGAACCTACAATGAGCAGTTCTTC
CATSDWGQGTYNEQFF
>TRBJ2-1|.|.|TRBV9
TGTGCCAGCAGCGTAGTGTGGGGTGAGCAGTTCTTC
CASSVVWGEQFF
>TRBJ1-3|.|.|TRBV12-3/TRBV12-4
TGTGCCAGCAGTTCCGAAAGGGGAAACACCATATATTTT
CASSSERGNTIYF
>TRBJ1-2|.|.|TRBV27
TGTGCCAGCAGTGCGACGGGAGCCAACTATGGCTACACCTTC
CASSATGANYGYTF
>TRBJ2-1|TRBD2|once|TRBV11-3
TGTGCCAGCAGCGCGGGACTAGCCCCCGGTGAGCAGTTCTTC
CASSAGLAPGEQFF
>TRBJ1-6|.|.|TRBV6-5
TGTGCCAGCAGTCAACTACAGGGCCCCGGATCACCCCTCCACTTT
CASSQLQGPGSPLHF
>TRBJ2-7|.|once|TRBV27
TGTGCCAGCAGTTTGACAGCAAAAGGCTACGAGCAGTACTTC
CASSLTAKGYEQYF
>TRBJ1-1|.|.|TRBV20-1
TGCAGTGCTAGTTACCCCCCAGGGAACACTGAAGCTTTCTTT
CSASYPPGNTEAFF
>TRBJ2-3|.|few|TRBV2
TGTGCCAGCGTGGGACTTAACACAGATACGCAGTATTTT
CASVGLNTDTQYF
>TRBJ1-1|TRBD1|.|TRBV27
TGTGCCAGCAGTCCGGGACAGGGGTACACTGAAGCTTTCTTT
CASSPGQGYTEAFF
>TRBJ1-3|.|.|TRBV9
TGTGCCAGCAGCGTAGACGTAGGGATCGGTAACACCATATATTTT
CASSVDVGIGNTIYF
>TRBJ1-2|TRBD1|.|TRBV30
TGTGCCTGGAGTGCCCAACAGGGGTATAGTGGCTACACCTTC
CAWSAQQGYSGYTF
>TRBJ2-5|.|.|TRBV12-3/TRBV12-4
TGTGCCAGCAGCCCGGACAGACAAGAGACCCAGTACTTC
CASSPDRQETQYF
>TRBJ1-6|.|.|TRBV27
TGTGCCAGCAGTTTATCCGGCCGAGGGGATTCACCCCTCCACTTT
CASSLSGRGDSPLHF
>TRBJ2-7|.|.|TRBV27
TGTGCCAGTAGACAGGACAGCTCCTACGAGCAGTACTTC
CASRQDSSYEQYF
>TRBJ2-1|.|.|TRBV19
TGTGCCAGTAGTATAGTTGGGGTTAGTGAGCAGTTCTTC
CASSIVGVSEQFF
>TRBJ1-3|TRBD1|.|TRBV11-3
TGTGCCAGCAGCACCGGACAGGGCGGTGACACCATATATTTT
CASSTGQGGDTIYF
>TRBJ1-2|.|once|TRBV10-3
TGTGCCATCAGTGAGTCGGGGGTTAACTATGGCTACACCTTC
CAISESGVNYGYTF
>TRBJ2-2|.|few|TRBV11-3
TGTGCCAGCAGCTTAGGGTCCCGGCTAGTCACCGGGGAGCTGTTTTTT
CASSLGSRLVTGELFF
>TRBJ2-3|.|.|TRBV6-9
TGTGCCAGCAGTTATGGCGGGGAGGCCTCCATCCCAGATACGCAGTATTTT
CASSYGGEASIPDTQYF
>TRBJ2-3|TRBD2|.|TRBV7-9
TGTGCCAGCAGCTTTTCCCTTGGGACTAGCCTCCGCAACACAGATACGCAGTATTTT
CASSFSLGTSLRNTDTQYF
>TRBJ2-1|TRBD2|.|TRBV13
TGTGCCAGCAGCCAGGGACTAGCGGGAGACAATGAGCAGTTCTTC
CASSQGLAGDNEQFF
>TRBJ2-1|TRBD2|.|TRBV5-1
TGCGCCAGCAGCACCCAAAGCGGGGGGGCCAATGAGCAGTTCTTC
CASSTQSGGANEQFF
>TRBJ2-3|TRBD1|.|TRBV5-6
TGTGCCAGCAGTTCTGGGACAGGGGTAGCGACAGATACGCAGTATTTT
CASSSGTGVATDTQYF